Listed below are T cell receptor beta chains from one sample, sequenced in a study of cytomegalovirus exposure and HLA in healthy donors. Here immunoSEQ multiplex PCR was the method, and the copy in TCRdb shows in-frame clones only, minus some. This table holds 60,000 to 70,000 clones, roughly 78% found once. Sequencing used PBMCs. These receptor sequences come from a man between 40 and 49 years old in good health and CMV-seronegative. Each CDR3 is given with its conserved first and last residue. A D gene is named only where the DNA matches it firmly. Size is omitted from some rows. Given values are once, few, many or a class for expanded clones.

D	J	V	length	size	CDR3	DNA
TRBD1	TRBJ1-6	TRBV29-1	13	NA	CSVRQGDNSPLHF	TGCAGCGTCAGACAGGGTGATAATTCACCCCTCCACTTT
NA	TRBJ2-2	TRBV5-4	14	NA	CASRGDLNTGELFF	TGTGCCAGCAGAGGGGACTTAAACACCGGGGAGCTGTTTTTT
NA	TRBJ1-5	TRBV15	14	NA	CATSRGAGVQPQHF	TGTGCCACCAGCAGAGGGGCAGGGGTTCAGCCCCAGCATTTT
NA	TRBJ2-7	TRBV20-1	11	NA	CSARFQGEQYF	TGCAGTGCTAGGTTCCAGGGCGAGCAGTACTTC
TRBD2	TRBJ2-3	TRBV2	14	NA	CASSPSGGANTQYF	TGTGCCAGCAGTCCTAGCGGGGGGGCGAATACGCAGTATTTT
NA	TRBJ1-1	TRBV19	14	NA	CASSIGSGHTEAFF	TGTGCCAGTAGTATCGGTTCAGGGCACACTGAAGCTTTCTTT
TRBD2	TRBJ2-3	TRBV5-4	14	NA	CASRTRGDEDTQYF	TGTGCCTCTCGGACTAGGGGAGACGAAGATACGCAGTATTTT
NA	TRBJ2-3	TRBV7-7	15	NA	CASSLIYGSTDTQYF	TGTGCCAGCAGCTTAATCTACGGGAGCACAGATACGCAGTATTTT
TRBD2	TRBJ2-1	TRBV6-6	15	NA	CASSYAAGADNEQFF	TGTGCCAGCAGTTACGCGGCGGGAGCCGACAATGAGCAGTTCTTC
NA	TRBJ2-1	TRBV5-6	15	once	CASSLGQGGYNEQFF	TGTGCCAGCAGCTTGGGACAAGGGGGCTACAATGAGCAGTTCTTC
NA	TRBJ2-7	TRBV5-6	14	few	CASSLGSWAHEQYF	TGTGCCAGCAGCTTGGGTTCCTGGGCCCACGAGCAGTACTTC
NA	TRBJ2-1	TRBV27	21	NA	CASSSGSGINAPESSYNEQFF	TGTGCCAGCAGTTCCGGCTCAGGGATTAACGCTCCTGAGAGCTCCTACAATGAGCAGTTCTTC
NA	TRBJ1-1	TRBV6-1	14	NA	CASRPTGVNTEAFF	TGTGCCAGCAGACCGACAGGAGTCAACACTGAAGCTTTCTTT
TRBD2	TRBJ2-3	TRBV5-1	16	NA	CASSLVSGGATDTQYF	TGCGCCAGCAGCTTGGTCAGCGGGGGGGCGACAGATACGCAGTATTTT
TRBD1	TRBJ2-7	TRBV19	19	NA	CASSGTGTGASLVTYEQYF	TGTGCCAGTAGTGGAACCGGGACAGGGGCCTCCCTGGTCACCTACGAGCAGTACTTC
TRBD1	TRBJ2-5	TRBV19	14	NA	CATRTGAYQETQYF	TGTGCCACTCGGACAGGGGCGTACCAAGAGACCCAGTACTTC
TRBD2	TRBJ2-4	TRBV6-1	15	NA	CASSVAGGAKNIQYF	TGTGCCAGCAGTGTAGCGGGGGGAGCCAAAAACATTCAGTACTTC
NA	TRBJ2-2	TRBV7-9	18	NA	CASSLEIEARAAYGELFF	TGTGCCAGCAGCTTAGAAATCGAGGCCAGAGCGGCCTACGGGGAGCTGTTTTTT
NA	TRBJ2-1	TRBV6-5	15	NA	CASSYSAGTPNEQFF	TGTGCCAGCAGTTACTCAGCCGGGACTCCCAATGAGCAGTTCTTC
NA	TRBJ2-1	TRBV2	13	NA	CASSSGSYNEQFF	TGTGCCAGCAGTTCCGGCTCCTACAATGAGCAGTTCTTC
TRBD2	TRBJ2-3	TRBV15	16	few	CATSRASGTGGDTQYF	TGTGCCACCAGCAGAGCGAGCGGGACTGGGGGGGATACGCAGTATTTT
NA	TRBJ2-7	TRBV7-9	14	few	CASSLGEFSYEQYF	TGTGCCAGCAGCTTAGGGGAGTTCTCCTACGAGCAGTACTTC
TRBD2	TRBJ2-5	TRBV7-2	17	NA	CASSLSSSGSVLETQYF	TGTGCCAGCAGCCTTAGCTCTAGCGGGTCTGTACTGGAGACCCAGTACTTC
TRBD2	TRBJ2-5	TRBV7-2	15	NA	CASSYSGGDQETQYF	TGTGCCAGCAGCTATAGCGGGGGGGACCAAGAGACCCAGTACTTC
NA	TRBJ2-2	TRBV5-8	15	NA	CASSLRSGGTGELFF	TGTGCCAGCAGCTTGCGGTCAGGAGGGACCGGGGAGCTGTTTTTT
TRBD1	TRBJ2-3	TRBV9	14	NA	CASSPGQGPDTQYF	TGTGCCAGCAGCCCAGGACAGGGACCCGATACGCAGTATTTT
NA	TRBJ1-2	TRBV4-1	15	NA	CASSHDSALNYGYTF	TGCGCCAGCAGCCACGACAGCGCCCTTAACTATGGCTACACCTTC
NA	TRBJ1-1	TRBV18	13	NA	CASSPAADTEAFF	TGTGCCAGCTCACCAGCGGCGGACACTGAAGCTTTCTTT
NA	TRBJ2-7	TRBV11-2	16	NA	CASSRGKAREPYEQYF	TGTGCCAGCAGCCGGGGGAAAGCTAGGGAACCCTACGAGCAGTACTTC
TRBD2	TRBJ2-3	TRBV9	16	NA	CASSLGTSGVTDTQYF	TGTGCCAGCAGCCTTGGGACTAGCGGGGTCACAGATACGCAGTATTTT
TRBD2	TRBJ2-1	TRBV5-4	13	NA	CASRGAGDNEQFF	TGTGCCAGCAGGGGAGCGGGGGACAATGAGCAGTTCTTC